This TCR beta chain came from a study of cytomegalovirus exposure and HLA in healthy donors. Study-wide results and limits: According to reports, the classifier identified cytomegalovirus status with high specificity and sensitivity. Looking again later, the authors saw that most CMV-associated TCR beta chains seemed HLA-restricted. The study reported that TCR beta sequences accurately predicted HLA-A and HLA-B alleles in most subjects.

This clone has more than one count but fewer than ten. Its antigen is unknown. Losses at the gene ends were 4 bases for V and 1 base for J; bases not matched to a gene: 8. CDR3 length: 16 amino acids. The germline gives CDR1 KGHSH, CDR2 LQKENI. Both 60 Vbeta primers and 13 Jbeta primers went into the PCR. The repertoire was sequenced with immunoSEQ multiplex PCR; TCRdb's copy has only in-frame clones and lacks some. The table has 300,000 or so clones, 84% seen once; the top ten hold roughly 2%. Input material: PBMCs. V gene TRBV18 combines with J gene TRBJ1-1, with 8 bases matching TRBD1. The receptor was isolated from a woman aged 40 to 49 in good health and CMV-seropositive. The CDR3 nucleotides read TGTGCCAGCTCACTACCAGGGGGCCGGGGGAACACTGAAGCTTTCTTT. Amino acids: CASSLPGGRGNTEAFF.